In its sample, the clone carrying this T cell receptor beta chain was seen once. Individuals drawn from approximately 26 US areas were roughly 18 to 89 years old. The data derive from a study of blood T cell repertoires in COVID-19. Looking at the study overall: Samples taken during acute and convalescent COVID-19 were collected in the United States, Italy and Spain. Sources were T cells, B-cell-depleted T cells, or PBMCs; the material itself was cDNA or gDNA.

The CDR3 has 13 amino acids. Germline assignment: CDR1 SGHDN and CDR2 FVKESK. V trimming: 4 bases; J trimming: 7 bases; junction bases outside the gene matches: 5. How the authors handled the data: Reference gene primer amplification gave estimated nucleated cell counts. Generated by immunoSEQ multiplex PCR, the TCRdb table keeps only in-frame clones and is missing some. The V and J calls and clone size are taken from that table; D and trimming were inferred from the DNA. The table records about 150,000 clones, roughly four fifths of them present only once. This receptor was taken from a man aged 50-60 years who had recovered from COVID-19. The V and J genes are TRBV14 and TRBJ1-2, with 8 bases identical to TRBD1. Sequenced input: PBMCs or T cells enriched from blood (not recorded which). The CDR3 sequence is CASSPDRGSGYTF. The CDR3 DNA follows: TGTGCCAGCAGCCCTGACAGGGGAAGTGGCTACACCTTC.